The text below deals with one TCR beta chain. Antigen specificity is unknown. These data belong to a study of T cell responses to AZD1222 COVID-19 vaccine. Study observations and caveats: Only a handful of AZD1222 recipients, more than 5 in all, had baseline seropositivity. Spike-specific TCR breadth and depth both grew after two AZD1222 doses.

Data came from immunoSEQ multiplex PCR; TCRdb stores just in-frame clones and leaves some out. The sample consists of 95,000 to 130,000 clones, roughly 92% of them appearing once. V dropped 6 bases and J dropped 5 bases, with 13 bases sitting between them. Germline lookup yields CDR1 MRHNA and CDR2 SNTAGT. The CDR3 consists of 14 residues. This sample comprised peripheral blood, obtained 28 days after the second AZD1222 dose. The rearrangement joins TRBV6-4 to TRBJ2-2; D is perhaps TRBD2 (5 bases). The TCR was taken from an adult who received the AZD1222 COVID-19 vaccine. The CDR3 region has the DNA TGTGCCAGCAGAGACGGGGATCGAACCGGGGAGCTGTTTTTT. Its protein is CASRDGDRTGELFF.